The rows below give T cell receptor beta chains drawn from one sample of a study of blood T cell repertoires in COVID-19. Libraries were prepared by immunoSEQ multiplex PCR; TCRdb keeps only in-frame clonotypes and omits some of them. The table includes 300,000 to 400,000 clones, approximately 87% detected once. Sequencing was done on a sample of peripheral blood. The receptors were sampled from a woman aged 25 to 39 with COVID-19, enrolled during active disease. Both conserved end residues are part of each CDR3. The D gene is left open where the match is weak. Rows give clone size only sometimes, using once, few, many, or a class for an expanded clone.

abundance,j_gene,v_gene,d_gene,CDR3aa,CDR3nt
.,TRBJ1-3,TRBV30,.,CAWGTTYRAAGNTIYF,TGTGCCTGGGGTACCACGTACAGGGCAGCTGGAAACACCATATATTTT
.,TRBJ2-7,TRBV28,TRBD2,CASSLRTSGRYEQYF,TGTGCCAGCAGTTTACGGACTAGCGGGCGCTACGAGCAGTACTTC
.,TRBJ1-1,TRBV6-5,.,CASSLRQAGTEAFF,TGTGCCAGCAGTTTAAGACAGGCGGGCACTGAAGCTTTCTTT
.,TRBJ1-6,TRBV3-1/TRBV3-2,TRBD1,CASSQRGQGTGPLHF,TGTGCCAGCAGCCAAAGGGGACAGGGAACGGGACCCCTCCACTTT
.,TRBJ2-7,TRBV3-1/TRBV3-2,.,CASSQERDYEQYF,TGTGCCAGCAGCCAAGAGAGGGATTACGAGCAGTACTTC
.,TRBJ1-4,TRBV5-1,TRBD1,CASRQGAVEKLFF,TGCGCCAGCAGACAGGGGGCCGTTGAAAAACTGTTTTTT
.,TRBJ1-5,TRBV10-3,TRBD1,CAISRTGDNQPQHF,TGTGCCATCAGTAGGACAGGGGACAATCAGCCCCAGCATTTT
.,TRBJ2-1,TRBV19,TRBD2,CASSAGLAGEQFF,TGTGCCAGTAGTGCGGGACTAGCGGGCGAGCAGTTCTTC
.,TRBJ1-6,TRBV28,.,CASSFPQGRDSPLHF,TGTGCCAGCAGTTTCCCCCAGGGTCGAGATTCACCCCTCCACTTT
.,TRBJ2-7,TRBV5-5,TRBD1,CASRDRGFSGDPYF,TGTGCCTCCCGGGACAGGGGGTTTAGCGGGGATCCGTACTTC
.,TRBJ1-5,TRBV19,TRBD1,CATDRGYSNQPQHF,TGTGCCACCGACAGGGGGTATAGCAATCAGCCCCAGCATTTT
.,TRBJ1-5,TRBV19,.,CASSETAGGYQPQHF,TGTGCCAGTAGTGAGACAGCAGGAGGGTACCAGCCCCAGCATTTT
.,TRBJ1-1,TRBV29-1,TRBD1,CSVGQGQSEAFF,TGCAGCGTTGGACAGGGCCAGTCTGAAGCTTTCTTT
.,TRBJ2-1,TRBV2,.,CASSNQGILDEQFF,TGTGCCAGCAGTAACCAGGGGATCCTAGATGAGCAGTTCTTC
.,TRBJ1-4,TRBV11-1,TRBD1,CASGGTGNEKLFF,TGTGCCAGCGGCGGGACAGGGAATGAAAAACTGTTTTTT
.,TRBJ2-1,TRBV20-1,.,CSASPTTSYNEQFF,TGCAGTGCTAGTCCTACCACTAGCTACAATGAGCAGTTCTTC
few,TRBJ2-2,TRBV2,.,CAIRDFNTGELFF,TGTGCCATTCGGGACTTCAACACCGGGGAGCTGTTTTTT
.,TRBJ2-7,TRBV5-4,.,CASSLEGGVRSYEQYF,TGTGCCAGCAGCTTGGAAGGGGGAGTCCGCTCCTACGAGCAGTACTTC
.,TRBJ2-2,TRBV30,TRBD1,CAYGRGRIGELFF,TGTGCCTACGGAAGGGGGCGAATCGGGGAGCTGTTTTTT
.,TRBJ1-1,TRBV27,TRBD1,CASSYGQGTEAFF,TGTGCCAGCAGTTACGGACAGGGAACTGAAGCTTTCTTT
.,TRBJ2-1,TRBV24-1,TRBD2,CATSDYRGLAGGVISNEQFF,TGTGCCACCAGTGATTACCGGGGACTAGCGGGTGGGGTCATTTCTAATGAGCAGTTCTTC
.,TRBJ2-7,TRBV10-3,TRBD2,CAIRDTSGGFYEQYF,TGTGCCATCAGAGATACTAGCGGGGGGTTCTACGAGCAGTACTTC
.,TRBJ1-1,TRBV19,TRBD1,CASSGRTGTASFF,TGTGCCAGTAGTGGCCGGACAGGGACTGCTTCTTTCTTT
.,TRBJ2-1,TRBV6-5,TRBD2,CASSSPREGHREQFF,TGTGCCAGCAGTTCCCCACGGGAGGGCCACCGCGAGCAGTTCTTC
.,TRBJ2-7,TRBV5-8,.,CASSRGAYYEQYF,TGTGCCAGCAGCCGCGGGGCTTACTACGAGCAGTACTTC
.,TRBJ1-4,TRBV10-1,TRBD1,CTSSDGGTGDEKLFF,TGCACCAGCAGTGATGGGGGGACAGGGGACGAAAAACTGTTTTTT
.,TRBJ2-1,TRBV6-5,.,CASSYDQGNEQFF,TGTGCCAGCAGTTACGATCAGGGGAATGAGCAGTTCTTC